This is a list of T cell receptor beta chains from one sample in a study of a mutant IDH1 vaccine in newly diagnosed glioma. Antigen specificity for these receptors is unknown. Repertoires were generated with immunoSEQ multiplex PCR, while TCRdb's copy carries only in-frame clones and drops some. This sample yields 35,000 to 45,000 clones, of which 83% are seen a single time; 4.5% to 5.5% belongs to the top ten. The material was PBMCs, obtained from a glioma patient whose treatment included an IDH1 peptide vaccine. These receptors were collected from a woman aged 50 to 60 with glioma. Each CDR3 is given with its conserved first and last residue. D genes are given only for firm matches. Where a row states a size, it is once, few, many or the class of an expanded clone; other rows omit it.

>TRBV9|-|TRBJ2-2|few
TGTGCCAGCAGCGTATCCGGGGAGCTGTTTTTT
CASSVSGELFF
>TRBV18|TRBD2|TRBJ2-5|-
TGTGCCAGCTCAAAGAGCGGGGGGCAGGAGGAGACCCAGTACTTC
CASSKSGGQEETQYF
>TRBV7-9|-|TRBJ1-1|few
TGTGCCAGCAGCTTAAGAGGCCAGATTAACACTGAAGCTTTCTTT
CASSLRGQINTEAFF
>TRBV6-6|-|TRBJ1-1|-
TGTGCCAGCAGTCTAATCGGGACCCAGGGGACTGAAGCTTTCTTT
CASSLIGTQGTEAFF
>TRBV27|-|TRBJ2-7|-
TGTGCCAGCAGTCTCTCGCGGCCCCTCCCGCTTTCGCAGTACTTC
CASSLSRPLPLSQYF
>TRBV30|-|TRBJ1-1|-
TGTGCCTGGAAACCCATGAACACTGAAGCTTTCTTT
CAWKPMNTEAFF
>TRBV4-1|-|TRBJ2-2|-
TGCGCCAGCAGCCATCTAGGGAGTGGGGAGCTGTTTTTT
CASSHLGSGELFF
>TRBV9|-|TRBJ1-2|-
TGTGCCAGCAGCGTAGGTAGGATCCTGGATGGCTACACCTTC
CASSVGRILDGYTF
>TRBV5-1|-|TRBJ2-6|-
TGCGCCAGCAGCTCGGACGGCTCTGGGGCCAACGTCCTGACTTTC
CASSSDGSGANVLTF
>TRBV6-1|-|TRBJ2-7|-
TGTGCCAGCAGAGACACAGGGGGGGCGTACGAGCAGTACTTC
CASRDTGGAYEQYF
>TRBV19|-|TRBJ2-2|-
TGTGCCAGTATCGTCGGGGGACGGAGCACCGGGGAGCTGTTTTTT
CASIVGGRSTGELFF
>TRBV4-1|TRBD2|TRBJ2-3|-
TGCGCCAGCAGCCTCGGGACTAGCGGGGGGGCCGTCACAGATACGCAGTATTTT
CASSLGTSGGAVTDTQYF
>TRBV14|-|TRBJ1-5|-
TGTGCCAGCAGCCAAGGGGGTGGGGGAAAGCCCCAGCATTTT
CASSQGGGGKPQHF
>TRBV2|-|TRBJ2-7|-
TGTGCCAGCAGTCGTGATCTAAGCTACGAGCAGTACTTC
CASSRDLSYEQYF
>TRBV7-6|-|TRBJ2-7|-
TGTGCCAGCAGCTCCTATGAGGGCTACGAGCAGTACTTC
CASSSYEGYEQYF
>TRBV5-1|-|TRBJ2-3|-
TGCGCCAGCAGCTTCGCCCGTTCCTCTAGCACAGATACGCAGTATTTT
CASSFARSSSTDTQYF
>TRBV7-9|TRBD2|TRBJ2-7|-
TGTGCCAGCACCCCAGGTCTAGCGGGGGGGGAGCAGTACTTC
CASTPGLAGGEQYF
>TRBV2|-|TRBJ2-2|-
TGTGCCAGCAGTGTTTTCGAGTCGAACACCGGGGAGCTGTTTTTT
CASSVFESNTGELFF
>TRBV28|TRBD1|TRBJ2-7|-
TGTGCCAGCATCCCCTCAGGGGGACAGGGGGGATCAGACGAGCAGTACTTC
CASIPSGGQGGSDEQYF
>TRBV13|TRBD1|TRBJ2-7|-
TGTGCCAGCAGCAGGCACTCAGGGGGCGGGTACGAGCAGTACTTC
CASSRHSGGGYEQYF
>TRBV10-3|-|TRBJ1-2|-
TGTGCCATCAGTGACCAGGGGTTTTATGGCTACACCTTC
CAISDQGFYGYTF
>TRBV2|-|TRBJ1-2|-
TGTGCCAGCAGCCGGGGGGAGGACTATGGCTACACCTTC
CASSRGEDYGYTF
>TRBV4-1|-|TRBJ1-2|-
TGCGCCAGCAGCCAATCGGGACCACGACATGGCTACACCTTC
CASSQSGPRHGYTF
>TRBV2|-|TRBJ2-7|-
TGTGCCAGAAGAGACACCCATACGGGGGAGCAGTACTTC
CARRDTHTGEQYF